This T cell receptor beta chain was found in a study of early T cells in non-severe SARS-CoV-2 infection. TCRdb fed the 5' RACE reads into MiXCR, producing one record per CDR3 protein. The table records about 55,000 distinct CDR3 sequences, 15% of them present only once. This clonotype was counted only a few times. CDR3 length equals 14 residues. V was clipped by 6 bases and J by 8 bases, with 16 bases between them. Sequencing used whole blood, obtained at baseline. The genes are TRBV12-3 or TRBV12-4 and TRBJ1-4, with D tentatively TRBD1 (6 bases). The receptor was isolated from an adult who was a healthcare worker with PCR-confirmed SARS-CoV-2 infection or an uninfected control (not recorded which). The CDR3 here is CASSPTGYLEKLFF. The CDR3 bases are TGTGCCAGCAGCCCCACAGGGTACCTCGAAAAACTGTTTTTT.